These 5 T cell receptor beta chains came from one sample sequenced in a study of blood T cell repertoires in COVID-19. Profiling relied on immunoSEQ multiplex PCR, and the TCRdb table lists in-frame clones only, not all of them. The sample contains around 180,000 clones, 80% to 90% of which appear only once. The sample taken for sequencing was peripheral blood. These receptors came from a man between 65 and 85 years old with active or convalescent COVID-19.

This chain connects TRBV19 to TRBJ1-5; 7 bases are shared with TRBD1. Germline assignment: CDR1 LNHDA and CDR2 SQIVND (reference sequence). V lost 4 bases and J lost 4; bases outside the gene matches: 13. The CDR3 is 17 amino acids. The CDR3 coding sequence is TGTGCCAGTAGTAGGGGGTCCGGGACAGAAAGTAATCAGCCCCAGCATTTT. This encodes CASSRGSGTESNQPQHF.

The V call is TRBV12-3 or TRBV12-4, the J call TRBJ2-7; D ambiguous. Trimming removed 7 bases from V and 6 bases from J, with 16 bases in between. This CDR3 spans 13 amino acids. In nucleotides, the CDR3 is TGTGCCAGCACCCCGGTGGTTACGGGCGAGCAGTACTTC. Amino acid sequence: CASTPVVTGEQYF.

The chain uses TRBV11-2 and TRBJ2-7, with 11 bases aligning to TRBD1. Germline assignment: CDR1 SGHAT and CDR2 FQNNGV. Losses at the gene ends were 1 base for V and 5 bases for J; bases not matched to a gene: 7. The CDR3 is 16 residues long. CDR3: CASSLGRWTGGHEQYF. The CDR3 DNA reads TGTGCCAGCAGCTTAGGCCGCTGGACAGGGGGCCACGAGCAGTACTTC.

The chain links TRBV10-3 to TRBJ2-2, with 10 bases matching TRBD1. Trimming took 6 bases from V and 3 from J; bases not matched to a gene: 7. Germline CDR1 reads ENHRY; CDR2 reads SYGVKD. The CDR3 sequence is 16 residues long. CDR3 sequence (DNA): TGTGCCATCAGGACAGGGGGCTCCTTGGACACCGGGGAGCTGTTTTTT. It codes for CAIRTGGSLDTGELFF.

This chain links TRBV29-1 with TRBJ2-1; D perhaps matches TRBD2 (7 bases). The CDR3 spans 14 residues. The ends were cut back, 7 bases at V and 5 bases at J, with 18 bases in the middle. CDR1 and CDR2 (germline): SQVTM, ANQGSEA. The CDR3 sequence is CSGSRGATNNEQFF. The CDR3 DNA reads TGCAGCGGCTCCCGGGGGGCCACGAACAATGAGCAGTTCTTC.